The clone carrying this T cell receptor (beta chain) was observed a few times. Sequenced by immunoSEQ multiplex PCR; TCRdb stores in-frame clones only, minus some. This table has 550,000 to 600,000 clones, roughly four fifths appearing once. The sample is drawn from a study of shared clonotypes between healthy human individuals. V shed 5 bases and J 9 bases; nucleotides not matched to a gene: 10. Germline loops: CDR1 SGHVS, CDR2 FQNEAQ. This CDR3 spans 14 amino acids. The receptor comes from a woman aged 40 to 50 in good health. Some clones in this sample may be carry-over from other donors' samples. The V gene is TRBV7-8, the J gene TRBJ2-1, with 7 positions matching TRBD2. The specimen was PBMCs. This CDR3 is CASSPGLVFGEQFF. CDR3 in DNA: TGTGCCAGCAGCCCCGGACTAGTTTTTGGTGAGCAGTTCTTC.